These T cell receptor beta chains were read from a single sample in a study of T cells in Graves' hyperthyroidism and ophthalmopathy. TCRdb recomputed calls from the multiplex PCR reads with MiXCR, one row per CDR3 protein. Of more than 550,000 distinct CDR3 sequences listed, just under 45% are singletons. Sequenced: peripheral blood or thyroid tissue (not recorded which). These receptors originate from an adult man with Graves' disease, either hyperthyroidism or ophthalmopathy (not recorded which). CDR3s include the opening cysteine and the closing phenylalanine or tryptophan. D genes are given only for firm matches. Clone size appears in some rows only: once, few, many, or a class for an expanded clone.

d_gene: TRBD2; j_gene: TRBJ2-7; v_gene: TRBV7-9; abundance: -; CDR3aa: CASSYRTSGSFWPHEQYF; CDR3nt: TGTGCCAGCAGCTATCGGACTAGCGGGAGCTTCTGGCCCCACGAGCAGTACTTC
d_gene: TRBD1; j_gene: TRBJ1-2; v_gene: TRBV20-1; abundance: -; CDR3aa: CSARRQGAFNYGYTF; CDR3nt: TGCAGTGCTAGACGGCAGGGGGCATTTAACTATGGCTACACCTTC
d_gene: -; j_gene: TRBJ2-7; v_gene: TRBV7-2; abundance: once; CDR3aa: CASSPTRTGEQYF; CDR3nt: TGTGCCAGCAGCCCGACTAGGACCGGGGAGCAGTACTTC
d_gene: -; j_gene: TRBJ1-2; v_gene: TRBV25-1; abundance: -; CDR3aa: CASSQEASLYGYTF; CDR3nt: TGTGCCAGCAGCCAAGAAGCTTCCCTCTATGGCTACACCTTC
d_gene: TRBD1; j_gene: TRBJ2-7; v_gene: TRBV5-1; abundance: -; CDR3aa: CASSQVAGGASYEQYF; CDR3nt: TGCGCCAGCAGCCAAGTCGCAGGGGGCGCGTCCTACGAGCAGTACTTC
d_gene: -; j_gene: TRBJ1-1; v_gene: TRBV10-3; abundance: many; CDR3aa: CAISYSGTANTEAFF; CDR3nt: TGTGCCATCAGTTATTCCGGGACCGCCAACACTGAAGCTTTCTTT
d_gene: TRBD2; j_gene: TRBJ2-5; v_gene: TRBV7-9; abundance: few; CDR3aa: CASSLVLAGIQETQYF; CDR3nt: TGTGCCAGCAGCTTAGTCCTAGCGGGGATACAAGAGACCCAGTACTTC
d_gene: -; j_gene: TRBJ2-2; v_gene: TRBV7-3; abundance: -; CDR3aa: CASSQRPTNTGELFF; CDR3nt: TGTGCCAGCAGCCAACGACCGACGAACACCGGGGAGCTGTTTTTT
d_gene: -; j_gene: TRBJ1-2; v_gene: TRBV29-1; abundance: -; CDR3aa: CSPGTVGYGYTF; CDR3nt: TGCAGCCCCGGGACTGTTGGCTATGGCTACACCTTC
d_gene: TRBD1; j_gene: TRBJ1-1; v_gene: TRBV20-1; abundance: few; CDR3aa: CSANKGQVRNTEAFF; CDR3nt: TGCAGTGCTAACAAAGGACAGGTTAGGAACACTGAAGCTTTCTTT
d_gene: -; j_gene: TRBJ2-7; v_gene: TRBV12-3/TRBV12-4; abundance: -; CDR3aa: CASSQTGSYEQYF; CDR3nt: TGTGCCAGCAGCCAGACAGGCTCCTACGAGCAGTACTTC
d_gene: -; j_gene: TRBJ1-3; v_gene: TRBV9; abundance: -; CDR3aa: CASTGGEPSGNTIYF; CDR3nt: TGTGCCAGCACCGGGGGAGAACCCTCTGGAAACACCATATATTTT
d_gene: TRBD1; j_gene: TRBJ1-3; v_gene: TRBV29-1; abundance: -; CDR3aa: CSAQTGLANTIYF; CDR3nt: TGCAGCGCACAGACAGGGTTGGCTAACACCATATATTTT
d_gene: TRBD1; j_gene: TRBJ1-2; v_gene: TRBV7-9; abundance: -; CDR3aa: CASSRTTGGGFYGYTF; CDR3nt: TGCGCCAGCAGCCGCACCACAGGGGGCGGATTCTATGGCTACACCTTC
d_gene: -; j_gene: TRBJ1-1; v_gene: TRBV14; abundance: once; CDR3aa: CASLAHGYAEAFF; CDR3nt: TGTGCCAGCTTAGCCCATGGATATGCTGAAGCTTTCTTT
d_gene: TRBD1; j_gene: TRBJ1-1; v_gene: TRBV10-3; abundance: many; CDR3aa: CAISTGGIRNTEAFF; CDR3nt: TGTGCCATCAGCACAGGGGGGATCCGGAACACTGAAGCTTTCTTT
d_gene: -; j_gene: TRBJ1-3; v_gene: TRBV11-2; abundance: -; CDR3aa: CASSLGGVNTIYF; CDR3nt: TGTGCCAGCAGCTTAGGGGGAGTGAACACCATATATTTT
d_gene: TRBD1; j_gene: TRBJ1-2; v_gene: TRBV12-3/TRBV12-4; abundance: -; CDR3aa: CASSLAAQGAKGYTF; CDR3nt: TGTGCCAGCAGTTTGGCAGCACAGGGGGCAAAAGGCTACACCTTC
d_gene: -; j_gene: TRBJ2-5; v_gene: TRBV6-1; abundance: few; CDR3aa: CASTAHQETQYF; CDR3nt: TGTGCCAGCACGGCACATCAAGAGACCCAGTACTTC
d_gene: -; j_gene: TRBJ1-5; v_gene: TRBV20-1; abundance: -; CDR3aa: CSARTLRDNQPQHF; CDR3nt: TGCAGTGCTAGAACCCTCCGGGACAATCAGCCCCAGCATTTT
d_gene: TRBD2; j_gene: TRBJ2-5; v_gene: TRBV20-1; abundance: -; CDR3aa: CSLEGLAGTQYF; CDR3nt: TGCAGCTTGGAGGGACTAGCGGGGACCCAGTACTTC
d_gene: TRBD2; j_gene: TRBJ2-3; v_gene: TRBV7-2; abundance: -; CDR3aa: CASSLGLANPADTQYF; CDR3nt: TGTGCCAGCAGCTTGGGACTAGCGAACCCCGCAGATACGCAGTATTTT
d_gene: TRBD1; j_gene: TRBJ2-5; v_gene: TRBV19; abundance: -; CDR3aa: CASSPTGGDETQYF; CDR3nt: TGTGCCAGCAGCCCAACAGGGGGCGATGAGACCCAGTACTTC
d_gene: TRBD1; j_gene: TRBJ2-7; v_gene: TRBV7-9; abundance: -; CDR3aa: CASSLWTGGREQYF; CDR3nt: TGTGCCAGCAGCCTCTGGACAGGGGGGCGCGAGCAGTACTTC
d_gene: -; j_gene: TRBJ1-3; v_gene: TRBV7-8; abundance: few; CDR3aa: CASSLASGAENTIYF; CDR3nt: TGTGCCAGCAGCTTAGCCTCAGGGGCTGAAAACACCATATATTTT
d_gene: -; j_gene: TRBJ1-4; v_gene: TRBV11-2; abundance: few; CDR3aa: CASSFDSATNEKLFF; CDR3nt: TGTGCCAGCAGCTTCGACAGCGCAACTAATGAAAAACTGTTTTTT
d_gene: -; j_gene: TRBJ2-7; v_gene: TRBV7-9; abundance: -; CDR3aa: CASSLVLGNGAYEQYF; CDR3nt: TGTGCCAGCAGCTTGGTTCTCGGGAACGGGGCCTACGAGCAGTACTTC
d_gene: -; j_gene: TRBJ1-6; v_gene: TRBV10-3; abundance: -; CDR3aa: CAISGADYNSPLHF; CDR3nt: TGTGCCATCAGTGGGGCAGACTATAATTCACCCCTCCACTTT
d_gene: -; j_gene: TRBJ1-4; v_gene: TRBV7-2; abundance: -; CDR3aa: CASGQERVGNEKLFF; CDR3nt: TGTGCCAGCGGCCAAGAGAGGGTGGGTAATGAAAAACTGTTTTTT
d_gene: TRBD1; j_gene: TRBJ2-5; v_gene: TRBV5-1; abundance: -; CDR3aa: CASSLEGQIQETQYF; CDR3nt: TGCGCCAGCAGCTTGGAGGGACAGATCCAAGAGACCCAGTACTTC
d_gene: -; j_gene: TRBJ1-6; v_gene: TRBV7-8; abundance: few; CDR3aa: CASSLGPTNSPLHF; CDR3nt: TGCGCCAGCAGCTTGGGTCCGACCAATTCACCCCTCCACTTT
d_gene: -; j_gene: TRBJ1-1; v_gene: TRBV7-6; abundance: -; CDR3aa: CASSFLRGHTEAFF; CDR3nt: TGTGCCAGCAGCTTTCTCCGGGGTCATACTGAAGCTTTCTTT
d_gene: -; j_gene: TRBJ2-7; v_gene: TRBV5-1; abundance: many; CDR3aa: CASSLTQSSYEQYF; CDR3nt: TGCGCCAGCAGCTTGACACAATCCTCCTACGAGCAGTACTTC
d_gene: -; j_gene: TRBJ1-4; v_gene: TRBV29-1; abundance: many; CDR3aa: CSARTAAIEKLFF; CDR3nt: TGCAGCGCCCGGACAGCCGCAATTGAAAAACTGTTTTTT
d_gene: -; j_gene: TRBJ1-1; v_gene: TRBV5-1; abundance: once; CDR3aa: CASRTDMNTEAFF; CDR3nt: TGCGCCAGCAGGACAGATATGAACACTGAAGCTTTCTTT
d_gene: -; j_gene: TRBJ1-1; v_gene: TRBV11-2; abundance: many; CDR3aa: CASSQDSRTEAFF; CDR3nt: TGTGCCAGCAGCCAAGACAGCAGGACTGAAGCTTTCTTT
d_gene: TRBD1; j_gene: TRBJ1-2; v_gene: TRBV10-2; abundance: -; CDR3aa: CASSESGGFDYGYTF; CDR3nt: TGCGCCAGCAGTGAGTCAGGGGGCTTCGACTATGGCTACACCTTC
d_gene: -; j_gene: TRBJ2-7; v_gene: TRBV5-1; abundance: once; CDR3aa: CASRPGGDTSYEQYF; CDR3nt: TGCGCCAGCAGACCGGGGGGCGACACCTCCTACGAGCAGTACTTC
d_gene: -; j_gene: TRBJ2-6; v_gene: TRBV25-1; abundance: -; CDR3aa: CASSRHYDGVGSGANVLTF; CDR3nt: TGTGCCAGCAGTCGACATTATGACGGGGTTGGCTCTGGGGCCAACGTCCTGACTTTC
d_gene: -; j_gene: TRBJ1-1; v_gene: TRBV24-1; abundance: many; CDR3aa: CATSEGNMNTEAFF; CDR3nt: TGTGCCACCAGTGAGGGGAACATGAACACTGAAGCTTTCTTT
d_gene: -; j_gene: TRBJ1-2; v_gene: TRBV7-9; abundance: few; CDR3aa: CASSLGHFNYGYTF; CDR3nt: TGTGCCAGCAGCTTGGGACACTTTAACTATGGCTACACCTTC
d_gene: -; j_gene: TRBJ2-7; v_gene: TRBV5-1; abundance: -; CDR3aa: CASSPGSGRGEQYF; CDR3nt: TGCGCCAGCTCCCCCGGGTCAGGTCGCGGCGAGCAGTACTTC
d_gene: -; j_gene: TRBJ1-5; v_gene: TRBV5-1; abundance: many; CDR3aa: CASSLGDNQPQHF; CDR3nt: TGCGCCAGCAGCTTGGGGGACAATCAGCCCCAGCATTTT
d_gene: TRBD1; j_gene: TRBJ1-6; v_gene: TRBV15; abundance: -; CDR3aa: CATAIGQGANSPLHF; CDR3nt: TGTGCCACAGCGATCGGACAGGGCGCAAATTCACCCCTCCACTTT
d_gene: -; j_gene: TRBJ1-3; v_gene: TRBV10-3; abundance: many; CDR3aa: CAISEGAWAGNTIYF; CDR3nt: TGTGCCATCAGTGAGGGGGCGTGGGCTGGAAACACCATATATTTT
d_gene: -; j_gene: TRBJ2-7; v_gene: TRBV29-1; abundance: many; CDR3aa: CSVEDGQGGSYEQYF; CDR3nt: TGCAGCGTTGAAGATGGGCAGGGGGGGTCCTACGAGCAGTACTTC
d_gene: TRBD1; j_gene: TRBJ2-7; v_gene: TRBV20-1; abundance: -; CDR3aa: CSASDRGRAGGYEQYF; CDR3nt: TGCAGTGCTAGCGACAGGGGTCGGGCAGGGGGCTACGAGCAGTACTTC
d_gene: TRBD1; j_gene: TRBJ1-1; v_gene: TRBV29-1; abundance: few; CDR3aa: CSVEDRATEAFF; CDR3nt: TGCAGCGTTGAGGACAGGGCCACTGAAGCTTTCTTT
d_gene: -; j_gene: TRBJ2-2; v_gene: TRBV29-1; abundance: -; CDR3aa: CSVEDLGTKPGELFF; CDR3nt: TGCAGCGTTGAAGATCTTGGCACCAAGCCCGGGGAGCTGTTTTTT
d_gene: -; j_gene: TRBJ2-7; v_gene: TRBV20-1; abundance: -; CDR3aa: CSARDQGGRSYEQYF; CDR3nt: TGCAGTGCTAGAGATCAGGGAGGTAGATCCTACGAGCAGTACTTC
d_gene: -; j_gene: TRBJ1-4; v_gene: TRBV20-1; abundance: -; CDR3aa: CSARLSGVTNEKLFF; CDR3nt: TGCAGTGCTAGACTGTCAGGGGTAACTAATGAAAAACTGTTTTTT
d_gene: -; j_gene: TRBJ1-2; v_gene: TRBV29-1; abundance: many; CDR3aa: CSVLPRGGDYGYTF; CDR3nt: TGCAGCGTTTTACCTCGGGGCGGCGACTATGGCTACACCTTC
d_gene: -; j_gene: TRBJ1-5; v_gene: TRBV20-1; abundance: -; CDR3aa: CSAAPGFGNQPQHF; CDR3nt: TGCAGTGCTGCACCGGGGTTCGGCAATCAGCCCCAGCATTTT
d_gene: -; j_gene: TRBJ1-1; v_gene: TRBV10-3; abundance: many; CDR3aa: CAISLQGNTEAFF; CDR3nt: TGTGCCATCAGCTTACAGGGGAACACTGAAGCTTTCTTT
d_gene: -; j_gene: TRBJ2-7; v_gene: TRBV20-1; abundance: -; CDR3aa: CSASHRGGHEQYF; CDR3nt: TGCAGTGCTAGTCACAGGGGGGGACACGAGCAGTACTTC